The rows below give T cell receptor beta chains drawn from one sample of a study of blood T cell repertoires in COVID-19. The table came from immunoSEQ multiplex PCR; TCRdb's copy has only in-frame clones and leaves some out. The profile shows 200,000 to 300,000 clones, more than 70% of them singletons. The sample taken for sequencing was peripheral blood. All receptors derive from a woman older than 75 with COVID-19, enrolled during active disease. CDR3s include the opening cysteine and the closing phenylalanine or tryptophan. Fields, in order: clone size, V gene, CDR3 length, D gene, J gene, CDR3 protein, CDR3 DNA. The D gene is left open where the match is weak. Not every row has a clone size; where given, it reads once, few, many or a size class.

.,TRBV27,19,.,TRBJ2-2,CASSLVPPDSNQRTGELFF,TGTGCCAGCAGTTTGGTCCCGCCAGACTCGAATCAACGCACCGGGGAGCTGTTTTTT
.,TRBV28,14,TRBD1,TRBJ1-2,CASSVLQGNYGYTF,TGTGCCAGCAGTGTTTTACAGGGGAACTATGGCTACACCTTC
.,TRBV20-1,9,TRBD1,TRBJ1-1,CSGGQEAFF,TGCAGCGGGGGACAGGAAGCTTTCTTT
.,TRBV19,17,.,TRBJ1-2,CASSINIGERANYGYTF,TGTGCCAGTAGTATCAACATAGGGGAGCGGGCGAACTATGGCTACACCTTC
.,TRBV7-2,15,TRBD2,TRBJ2-3,CASSPSGGKTDTQYF,TGTGCCAGCAGCCCGAGCGGGGGGAAGACAGATACGCAGTATTTT
.,TRBV7-2,16,TRBD1,TRBJ1-5,CASSFDRGLGNQPQHF,TGTGCCAGCAGCTTCGACAGGGGGCTGGGCAATCAGCCCCAGCATTTT
.,TRBV30,12,.,TRBJ1-4,CAWSVRREKLFF,TGTGCCTGGAGTGTACGGCGGGAAAAACTGTTTTTT
.,TRBV2,13,.,TRBJ1-2,CASSAGQIDGYTF,TGTGCCAGCAGTGCTGGACAGATAGATGGCTACACCTTC
once,TRBV19,15,TRBD1,TRBJ2-2,CATKNRGLDTGELFF,TGTGCCACTAAAAACAGGGGGTTGGACACCGGGGAGCTGTTTTTT
.,TRBV5-6,16,.,TRBJ1-4,CASSATRQVSNEKLFF,TGTGCCAGCAGCGCTACACGACAGGTTTCTAATGAAAAACTGTTTTTT
.,TRBV3-1/TRBV3-2,12,.,TRBJ1-3,CASSSRLATIYF,TGTGCCAGCAGCTCACGCTTAGCCACCATATATTTT
.,TRBV5-4,15,.,TRBJ2-5,CASSLKPPESETQYF,TGTGCCAGCAGCTTGAAGCCCCCGGAGTCCGAGACCCAGTACTTC
.,TRBV28,13,.,TRBJ1-5,CATTYGGVSPQHF,TGTGCCACGACGTACGGGGGAGTGTCGCCCCAGCATTTT
.,TRBV19,16,TRBD1,TRBJ1-2,CASRAHEDRADGGYTF,TGTGCCAGTCGCGCACACGAGGACAGGGCGGATGGTGGCTACACCTTC
.,TRBV5-4,16,TRBD2,TRBJ2-3,CASSSGLAAGTDTQYF,TGTGCCAGCAGCTCGGGACTAGCAGCGGGCACAGATACGCAGTATTTT
.,TRBV7-9,15,.,TRBJ2-1,CASSLVRPSGDEQFF,TGTGCCAGCAGCTTAGTACGTCCCAGTGGAGATGAGCAGTTCTTC
.,TRBV5-6,13,.,TRBJ2-3,CASSLGHTDTQYF,TGTGCCAGCAGCTTGGGTCACACAGATACGCAGTATTTT
few,TRBV15,14,TRBD1,TRBJ1-2,CATRPGGANYGYTF,TGTGCCACCAGGCCAGGGGGAGCTAACTATGGCTACACCTTC
.,TRBV5-1,14,.,TRBJ1-2,CASSLEVTVYGYTF,TGCGCCAGCAGCTTGGAAGTCACAGTCTATGGCTACACCTTC
.,TRBV3-1/TRBV3-2,14,.,TRBJ1-4,CASSQSIGNEKLFF,TGTGCCAGCAGCCAAAGTATTGGCAATGAAAAACTGTTTTTT
.,TRBV30,13,TRBD2,TRBJ2-5,CAWSRGRGETQYF,TGTGCCTGGAGTCGGGGGAGGGGAGAGACCCAGTACTTC
few,TRBV6-1,16,TRBD1,TRBJ1-4,CASSVSGTAAPSELFF,TGTGCCAGCAGTGTTTCCGGGACAGCAGCCCCCTCTGAACTGTTTTTT
.,TRBV15,15,TRBD1,TRBJ1-3,CATSNDRGPGNTIYF,TGTGCCACCAGCAACGACAGGGGGCCCGGAAACACCATATATTTT
.,TRBV5-1,14,TRBD2,TRBJ2-5,CASSSGGREETQYF,TGCGCCAGCAGCTCAGGCGGGAGAGAAGAGACCCAGTACTTC
.,TRBV5-3,18,TRBD1,TRBJ1-2,CARSLGNTTGGPNYGYTF,TGTGCCAGAAGCTTGGGGAACACCACAGGGGGCCCTAACTATGGCTACACCTTC
.,TRBV25-1,13,.,TRBJ1-1,CASSEAEGFEAFF,TGTGCCAGCAGTGAAGCGGAGGGTTTCGAAGCTTTCTTT